The TCR beta chain described here comes from a study of T cell changes during pregnancy in multiple sclerosis. V lost 5 bases, J lost 5 bases, and 21 bases stayed unmatched. This CDR3 has 21 residues. The germline CDR1 and CDR2 sequences are MNHEY and SMNVEV (reference sequence). Profiling relied on immunoSEQ multiplex PCR, and the TCRdb table lists in-frame clones only, not all of them. The table records roughly 70,000 clones, more than 90% of them present only once. The input for sequencing was peripheral blood, taken in the third trimester of pregnancy. This TCR derives from a female donor with multiple sclerosis, enrolled in a pregnancy study. The rearrangement uses TRBV27 and TRBJ2-7; 16 bases align to TRBD2. CDR3 bases: TGTGCCAGCAGTCCGAGAGCCTACGGGACTAGCGGGAGGGCCTATTTCCACGAGCAGTACTTC. Translation: CASSPRAYGTSGRAYFHEQYF.